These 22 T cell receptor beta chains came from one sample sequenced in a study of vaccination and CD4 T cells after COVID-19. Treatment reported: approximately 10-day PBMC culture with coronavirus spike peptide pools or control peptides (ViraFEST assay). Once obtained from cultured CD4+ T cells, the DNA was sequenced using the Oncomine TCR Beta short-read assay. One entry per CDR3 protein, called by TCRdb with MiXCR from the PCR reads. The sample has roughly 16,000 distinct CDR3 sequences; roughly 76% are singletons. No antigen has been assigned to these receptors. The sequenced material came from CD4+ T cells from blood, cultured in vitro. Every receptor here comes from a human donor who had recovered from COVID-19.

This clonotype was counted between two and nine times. This CDR3 is CSAPVVAGVGEQYF. Written as DNA, the CDR3 is TGCAGTGCACCCGTCGTAGCGGGAGTCGGCGAGCAGTACTTC. The chain carries TRBV20-1 and TRBJ2-7, with TRBD2 matching over 9 bases. The CDR3 totals 14 residues. Germline lookup yields CDR1 DFQATT and CDR2 SNEGSKA (reference sequence). V was clipped by 6 bases and J by 6 bases; unmatched bases: 12.

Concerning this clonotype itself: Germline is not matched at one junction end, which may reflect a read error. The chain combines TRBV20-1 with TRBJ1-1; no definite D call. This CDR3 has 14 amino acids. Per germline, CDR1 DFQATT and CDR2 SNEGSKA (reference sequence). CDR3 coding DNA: TGCAGTACTAGAAAATTTAGTGGGAACACTGAAGCTTTCTTT. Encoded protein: CSTRKFSGNTEAFF.

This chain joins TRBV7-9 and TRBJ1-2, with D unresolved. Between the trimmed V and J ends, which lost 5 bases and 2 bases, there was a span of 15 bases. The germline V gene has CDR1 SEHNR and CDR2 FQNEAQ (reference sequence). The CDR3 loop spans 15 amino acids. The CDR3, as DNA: TGTGCCAGCAGCCGAAACCTACAGCTGAACTATGGCTACACCTTC. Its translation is CASSRNLQLNYGYTF.

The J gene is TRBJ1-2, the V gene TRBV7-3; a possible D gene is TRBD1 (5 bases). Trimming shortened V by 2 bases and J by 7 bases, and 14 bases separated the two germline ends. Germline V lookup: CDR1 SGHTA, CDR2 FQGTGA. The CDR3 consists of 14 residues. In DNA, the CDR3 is TGTGCCAGCAGCTTATGTATCAGGGTAAGTGGCTACACCTTC. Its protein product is CASSLCIRVSGYTF.

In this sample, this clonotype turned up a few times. CDR3 sequence reads: CSANNRVGSNQPQHF. The CDR3 coding sequence is TGCAGTGCCAACAACAGGGTAGGGAGCAATCAGCCCCAGCATTTT. This chain uses TRBV20-1 with TRBJ1-5, with a weak D call TRBD1 (6 bases). V lost 6 bases to trimming and J lost 1 base, with 16 bases between them. Germline V lookup: CDR1 DFQATT, CDR2 SNEGSKA (reference sequence). This CDR3 spans 15 amino acids.

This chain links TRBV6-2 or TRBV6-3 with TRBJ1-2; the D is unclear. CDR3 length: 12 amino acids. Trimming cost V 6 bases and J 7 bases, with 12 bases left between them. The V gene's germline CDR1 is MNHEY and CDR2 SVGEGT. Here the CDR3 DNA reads TGTGCCAGCAGAGACCCGGAGTCTGGCTACACCTTC. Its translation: CASRDPESGYTF.

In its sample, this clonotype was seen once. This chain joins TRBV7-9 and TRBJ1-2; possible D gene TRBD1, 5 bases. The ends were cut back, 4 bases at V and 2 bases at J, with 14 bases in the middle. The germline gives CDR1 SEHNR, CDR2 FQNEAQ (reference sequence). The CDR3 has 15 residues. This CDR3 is CASSSRGDLNYGYTF. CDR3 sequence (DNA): TGTGCCAGCAGCTCCCGGGGGGACTTAAACTATGGCTACACCTTC.

The DNA for the CDR3 is TGTGCCAGCATCTCGGGGAGTTTGCAAGGGGAGACCCAGTACTTC. This codes for CASISGSLQGETQYF. This rearrangement joins TRBV7-2 to TRBJ2-5, with D maybe TRBD2 (5 bases). The CDR3 covers 15 residues. Germline-derived CDR1 and CDR2 are SGHTA and FQGNSA. V was cut by 7 bases and J by 5 bases, with 20 bases left in between. Full variable domain (missing parts from reference TRBV7-2 and TRBJ2-5): GAGVSQSPSNKVTEKGKDVELRCDPISGHTALYWYRQSLGQGLEFLIYFQGNSAPDKSGLPSDRFSAERTGGSVSTLTIQRTQQEDSAVYLCASISGSLQGETQYFGPGTRLLVL.

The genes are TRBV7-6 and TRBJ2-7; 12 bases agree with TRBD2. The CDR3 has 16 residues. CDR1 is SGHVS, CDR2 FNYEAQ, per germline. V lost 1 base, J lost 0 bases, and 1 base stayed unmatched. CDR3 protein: CASSLGTSGDSYEQYF. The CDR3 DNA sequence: TGTGCCAGCAGCTTAGGGACTAGCGGGGACTCCTACGAGCAGTACTTC.

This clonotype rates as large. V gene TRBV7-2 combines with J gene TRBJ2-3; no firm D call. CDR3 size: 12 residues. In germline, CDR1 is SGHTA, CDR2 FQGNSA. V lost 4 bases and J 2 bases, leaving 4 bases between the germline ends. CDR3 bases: TGTGCCAGCAGCTCCTACACAGATACGCAGTATTTT. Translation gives CASSSYTDTQYF.

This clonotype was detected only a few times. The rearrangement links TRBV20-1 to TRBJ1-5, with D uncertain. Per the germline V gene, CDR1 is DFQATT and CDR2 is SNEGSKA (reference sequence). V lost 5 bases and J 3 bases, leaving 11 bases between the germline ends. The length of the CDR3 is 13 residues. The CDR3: CSARSDNNQPQHF. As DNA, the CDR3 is TGCAGTGCTCGGTCAGACAACAATCAGCCCCAGCATTTT.

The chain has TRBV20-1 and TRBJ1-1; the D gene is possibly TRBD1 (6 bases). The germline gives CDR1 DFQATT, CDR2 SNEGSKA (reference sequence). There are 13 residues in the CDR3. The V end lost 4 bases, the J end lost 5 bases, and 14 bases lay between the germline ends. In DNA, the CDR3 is TGCAGTGCTACACAGGGACCGGGAACTGAAGCTTTCTTT. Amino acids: CSATQGPGTEAFF.

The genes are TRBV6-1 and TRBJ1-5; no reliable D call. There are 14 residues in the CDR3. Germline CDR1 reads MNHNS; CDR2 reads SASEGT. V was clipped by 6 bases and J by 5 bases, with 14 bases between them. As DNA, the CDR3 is TGTGCCAGCAGCCGAAGCCACCTGGATCAGCCCCAGCATTTT. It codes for CASSRSHLDQPQHF.

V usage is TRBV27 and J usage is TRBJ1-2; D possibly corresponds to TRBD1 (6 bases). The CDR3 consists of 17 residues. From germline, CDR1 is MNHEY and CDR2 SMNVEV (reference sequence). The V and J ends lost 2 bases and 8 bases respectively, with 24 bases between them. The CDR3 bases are TGTGCCAGCAGTTTACTATCCATCGAACAGGGAGCCGGCGGCTACACCTTC. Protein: CASSLLSIEQGAGGYTF.

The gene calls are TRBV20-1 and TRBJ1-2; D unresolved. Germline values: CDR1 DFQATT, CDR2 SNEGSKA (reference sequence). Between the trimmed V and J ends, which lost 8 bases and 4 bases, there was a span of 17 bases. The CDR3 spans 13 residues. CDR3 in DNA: TGCAGTTCCCAGCGGGAGGTCGGCTATGGCTACACCTTC. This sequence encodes CSSQREVGYGYTF.

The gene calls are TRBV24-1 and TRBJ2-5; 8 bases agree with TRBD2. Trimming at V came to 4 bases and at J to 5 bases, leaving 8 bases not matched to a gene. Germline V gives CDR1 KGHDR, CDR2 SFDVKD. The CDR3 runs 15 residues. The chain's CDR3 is CATSDPGREGETQYF. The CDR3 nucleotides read TGTGCCACCAGTGACCCCGGCCGGGAGGGGGAGACCCAGTACTTC.

This chain's CDR3 is CASSPGLAGPGTQYF. DNA for the CDR3: TGTGCCAGCAGTCCCGGACTAGCGGGGCCGGGGACCCAGTACTTC. V is TRBV6-1 and J is TRBJ2-5; 12 bases align to TRBD2. There are 15 residues in the CDR3. The germline V gene has CDR1 MNHNS and CDR2 SASEGT. With 5 bases clipped from V and 7 bases from J, the junction kept 8 bases outside the gene matches.

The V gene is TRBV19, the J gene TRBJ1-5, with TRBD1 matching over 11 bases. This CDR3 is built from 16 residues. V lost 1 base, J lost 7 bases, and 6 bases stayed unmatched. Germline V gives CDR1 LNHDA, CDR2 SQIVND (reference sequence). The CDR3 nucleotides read TGTGCCAGTAGTATAGGGTTTGGGACAGGGGGACAGCCCCAGCATTTT. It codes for CASSIGFGTGGQPQHF.

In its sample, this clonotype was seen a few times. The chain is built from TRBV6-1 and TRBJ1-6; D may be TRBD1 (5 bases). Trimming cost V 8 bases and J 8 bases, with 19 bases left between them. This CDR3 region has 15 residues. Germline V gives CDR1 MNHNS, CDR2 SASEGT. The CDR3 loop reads CASLKDRARDSPLHF. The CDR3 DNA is TGTGCCAGCCTTAAGGATCGGGCCAGGGATTCACCCCTCCACTTT.

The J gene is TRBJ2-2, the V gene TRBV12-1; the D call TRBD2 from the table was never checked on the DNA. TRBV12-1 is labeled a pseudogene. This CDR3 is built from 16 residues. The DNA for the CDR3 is TGTGCCAGCAGCCCCTCAGACTGGACGAACACCGGGGAGCTGTTTTTT. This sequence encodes CASSPSDWTNTGELFF.

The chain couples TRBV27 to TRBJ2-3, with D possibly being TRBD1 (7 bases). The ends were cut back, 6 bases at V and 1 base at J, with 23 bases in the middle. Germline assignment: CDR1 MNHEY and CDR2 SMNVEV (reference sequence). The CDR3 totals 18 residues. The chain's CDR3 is CASRKRGLRTTRTDTQYF. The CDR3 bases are TGTGCCAGCAGAAAAAGGGGGCTCCGGACTACCCGCACAGATACGCAGTATTTT.

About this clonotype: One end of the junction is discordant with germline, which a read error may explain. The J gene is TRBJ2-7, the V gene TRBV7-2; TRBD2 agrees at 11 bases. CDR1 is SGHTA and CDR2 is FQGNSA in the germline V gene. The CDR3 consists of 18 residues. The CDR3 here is CGSSLAGLAGLSSYEQYF. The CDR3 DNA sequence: TGTGGCAGCAGCTTAGCCGGACTAGCGGGCCTGTCCTCCTACGAGCAGTACTTC. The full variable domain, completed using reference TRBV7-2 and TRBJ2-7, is GAGVSQSPSNKVTEKGKDVELRCDPISGHTALYWYRQSLGQGLEFLIYFQGNSAPDKSGLPSDRFSAERTGGSVSTLTIQRTQQEDSAVYLCGSSLAGLAGLSSYEQYFGPGTRLTVT.